This T cell receptor beta chain was obtained from a study of cytomegalovirus exposure and HLA in healthy donors. Study-wide results and caveats: An ancestry cluster, one associated with Asian ancestry, reportedly showed fewer N-insertions than the roughly 670-donor mean in a later analysis. In a later analysis, TCR beta V- and J-gene trimming showed a link to a missense DCLRE1C variant. Association with HLA alleles at 0.05 false discovery rate was found for 15,000 or so TCR beta sequences in a later analysis.

Germline CDR1 reads GTSNPN; CDR2 reads SVGIG (reference sequence). Trimming left V 4 bases short and J 0 bases short, with 7 bases between. This CDR3 is built from 14 residues. PCR involved 60 Vbeta and 13 Jbeta primers. Only in-frame clones appear in the TCRdb table, and some are missing; sequencing was by immunoSEQ multiplex PCR. This sample has more than 150,000 clones, with roughly 80% found just once. Concerning this clone: Its antigen is unidentified.

The clonotype was recovered from a girl aged 10 to 17 in good health and CMV-seropositive. The rearrangement uses TRBV30 and TRBJ2-6; D is undetermined. Source material: PBMCs. CDR3 amino acids: CAWTRSSGANVLTF. DNA for the CDR3: TGTGCCTGGACGCGGAGCTCTGGGGCCAACGTCCTGACTTTC.